The 9 T cell receptor beta chains reported below all come from one sample, sequenced in a study of T-cell memory formation after mild COVID-19. TCRdb processed the 5' RACE reads anew with MiXCR; each CDR3 protein has one entry. The data hold around 300,000 distinct CDR3 sequences, with roughly 15% observed a single time. The material sequenced was PBMCs or a T cell subset sorted from them (not recorded which). The origin of the receptors is a man younger than 35 who had mild COVID-19 (a few samples of this study predate the infection). Cell type and time point are not known.

A few counts support this clonotype. V usage is TRBV12-3 or TRBV12-4 and J usage is TRBJ2-3; D not certain. The V gene lost 7 bases and the J gene lost 4 bases, with 15 bases spanning the gap. This CDR3 region has 14 residues. The CDR3 protein is CASIKPPFSDTQYF. DNA of the CDR3: TGTGCCAGCATCAAACCCCCCTTTTCAGATACGCAGTATTTT.

This chain connects TRBV20-1 to TRBJ2-3; 7 bases map to TRBD2. The length of the CDR3 is 15 residues. Germline loops: CDR1 DFQATT, CDR2 SNEGSKA (reference sequence). Trimming at V came to 3 bases and at J to 0 bases, leaving 6 bases not matched to a gene. CDR3 loop: CSARGGSGSTDTQYF. CDR3 bases: TGCAGTGCTAGGGGCGGGAGCGGGAGCACAGATACGCAGTATTTT.

This clonotype has a count of ten or more. The chain joins TRBV7-9 to TRBJ1-1; a possible D gene is TRBD1 (6 bases). CDR1 and CDR2 (germline): SEHNR, FQNEAQ (reference sequence). This CDR3 comprises 15 residues. Trimming stripped 6 bases from V and 6 bases from J, with 20 bases between. This chain's CDR3 is CASSLRGGRSSEAFF. CDR3 sequence (DNA): TGTGCCAGCAGTCTAAGGGGGGGAAGGAGCTCTGAAGCTTTCTTT.

This clonotype occurred a few times. This chain connects TRBV6-2 or TRBV6-3 to TRBJ1-2, with TRBD1 matching 7 bases. Germline V lookup: CDR1 MNHEY, CDR2 SVGEGT. CDR3 length equals 13 residues. The V gene end was trimmed by 6 bases and the J gene end by 5 bases; junction bases not matched to a gene: 6. As DNA, the CDR3 is TGTGCCAGCAGATCGGGACAGAGATATGGCTACACCTTC. The encoded protein is CASRSGQRYGYTF.

This rearrangement joins TRBV29-1 to TRBJ2-2, with D perhaps given as TRBD1 or TRBD2 (6 bases each). V was trimmed by 1 base and J by 5 bases, leaving 14 bases between them. Per the germline V gene, CDR1 is SQVTM and CDR2 is ANQGSEA. This CDR3 is 15 amino acids long. The CDR3 reads CSVEAAGEETGELFF. For the CDR3, the DNA is TGCAGCGTTGAAGCGGCAGGGGAGGAAACCGGGGAGCTGTTTTTT.

This clonotype was seen more than once but under ten times. V gene TRBV6-6 combines with J gene TRBJ2-7, with 8 nucleotides matching TRBD1. Germline trimming cut 2 bases from V and 7 bases from J; bases unmatched to any gene: 13. The length of the CDR3 is 16 residues. Per germline, CDR1 MNHNY and CDR2 SVGAGI (reference sequence). The CDR3 DNA is TGTGCCAGCAGTTACCAAGGGACAGGTACCCGCGGGGAGCAGTACGTC. Protein: CASSYQGTGTRGEQYV.

This clonotype turned up a few times. The J gene is TRBJ2-3, the V gene TRBV4-2; D is ambiguous. V lost 1 base and J lost 6, with 20 bases in between. This CDR3 is 17 amino acids long. CDR1 and CDR2 (germline): LGHNA, YNFKEQ. The CDR3 sequence is CASSQVALASPSDTQYF. DNA of the CDR3: TGTGCCAGCAGCCAAGTCGCACTTGCGTCACCTTCCGATACGCAGTATTTT.

This clonotype has a handful of counts. The rearrangement joins TRBV11-2 to TRBJ2-5, with D perhaps TRBD1 (5 bases). Germline V gene lookup returns CDR1 SGHAT and CDR2 FQNNGV. The CDR3 has 16 amino acids. The ends were cut back, 4 bases at V and 1 base at J, with 16 bases in the middle. CDR3 residues: CASSSGRVTVQETQYF. The DNA of the CDR3 is TGTGCCAGCAGCTCCGGCAGGGTGACGGTCCAAGAGACCCAGTACTTC.

The rearrangement joins TRBV9 to TRBJ2-7, with D possibly matching TRBD2 (6 bases). CDR1 SGDLS and CDR2 YYNGEE come from the germline V gene. Deletions cut 3 bases from V and 2 bases from J, with 12 bases between. This CDR3 has 14 amino acids. CDR3 in amino acids: CASSARDSAYEQYF. The CDR3 DNA reads as TGTGCCAGCAGCGCCCGGGACTCAGCCTACGAGCAGTACTTC.